This T cell receptor (beta chain) came from a study of T cell responses to AZD1222 COVID-19 vaccine. Study conclusions and caveats: Mostly white British, mostly female donors; authors suggested clonal diversity may be underestimated. Only six individuals given AZD1222 were seropositive at baseline.

Sequencing was performed with immunoSEQ multiplex PCR; in TCRdb, only in-frame clones are kept and a portion is missing. The sample holds 150,000 to 200,000 clones, 85% to 90% seen once. CDR1 and CDR2 from the germline V gene are MNHEY and SVGEGT. V shed 6 bases and J 4 bases; nucleotides not matched to a gene: 8. The CDR3 is made up of 14 amino acids. A remark on this clone: Antigen: not known.

The receptor comes from an adult in good health. The sequenced sample was peripheral blood, obtained on day 0 of AZD1222 vaccination. This chain links TRBV6-2 or TRBV6-3 with TRBJ1-1; the match to TRBD1 covers 7 bases. CDR3 sequence (DNA): TGTGCCAGCAGCCAACAGGGGCAGGGCACTGAAGCTTTCTTT. Protein: CASSQQGQGTEAFF.